The clone carrying this TCR beta chain came up once. Its antigen is unknown. Negative isolation was used for CD8+ and CD4+ T cells, and FACS enrichment was applied to TEMRA cells. This sample is part of a study of CD8 T cells in Susac syndrome. Study-level findings and limits: The authors acknowledged that their TCR sequencing and HLA analysis involved a relatively small number of individuals.

Reverse transcription of 0.5 to 1 ug RNA was performed with random hexamers. Amplification of TCR beta CDR3 across 54 Vbeta and 13 Jbeta was performed with immunoSEQ multiplex PCR. Each CDR3 protein gets one entry after TCRdb re-called the immunoSEQ multiplex PCR reads with MiXCR. Among roughly 120,000 distinct CDR3 sequences listed, 80% to 95% were seen once. The V gene lost 5 bases and the J gene lost 3 bases, with 14 bases spanning the gap. The CDR3 totals 14 residues. This chain connects TRBV12-3 or TRBV12-4 to TRBJ2-7, with D perhaps TRBD2 (6 bases). Sequenced: CD8+ T cells from PBMCs. The source is a human donor with multiple sclerosis. The CDR3, as DNA: TGTGCCAGCAGTCCCGGGACTGAACTCTACGAGCAGTACTTC. The encoded protein is CASSPGTELYEQYF.